The TCR beta chain described here comes from a study of shared clonotypes between healthy human individuals. Study context: Per-donor plates numbered three CD4 naive, three CD4 memory, two CD8 naive and one CD8 memory.

Profiled with immunoSEQ multiplex PCR; TCRdb holds only in-frame clones, not every one. The sample includes under 2,500,000 clones, about 94% seen only once; the top ten take around 0.13%. Germline lookup yields CDR1 SGDLS and CDR2 YYNGEE. There are 15 residues in the CDR3. V was trimmed by 4 bases and J by 0 bases, leaving 11 bases between them. Study results and limitations: Among donors, the sharing of clonotypes was expected to be influenced by sequencing depth. Among the subsets, naive ones generally showed larger estimated richness than memory ones. Some naive CD4 clonotypes, around 5%, turned up in common across a few donors.

About this clone itself: Its antigen is not known.

Sequenced material: naive CD4+ T cells sorted from blood. The subset: CD45RA+ positively selected. The chain links TRBV9 to TRBJ1-3; D is unclear. The receptor was derived from a man between 18 and 29 years old in good health. The CDR3 loop reads CASSLSGFSGNTIYF. CDR3 sequence (DNA): TGTGCCAGCAGCTTAAGCGGGTTCTCTGGAAACACCATATATTTT. Using reference TRBV9 and TRBJ1-3 for the parts outside the CDR3, the full variable domain is DSGVTQTPKHLITATGQRVTLRCSPRSGDLSVYWYQQSLDQGLQFLIQYYNGEERAKGNILERFSAQQFPDLHSELNLSSLELGDSALYFCASSLSGFSGNTIYFGEGSWLTVV.